This T cell receptor (beta chain) was profiled in a study of cytomegalovirus exposure and HLA in healthy donors. Study summary: Within an early data release were approximately 85 million unique TCRs drawn from HLA-typed donors. Study results and limitations: The majority of CMV-associated TCR beta chains were reported as apparently HLA-restricted in a later analysis. Reports indicated that the classifier achieved high specificity and sensitivity in diagnosing cytomegalovirus status.

Note on this clone: What it binds is not known.

PCR involved 60 Vbeta and 13 Jbeta primers. Only in-frame clones appear in the TCRdb table, and some are missing; sequencing was by immunoSEQ multiplex PCR. The sample records more than 85,000 clones, about 80% being singletons. The CDR3 length is 15 residues. CDR1 and CDR2 from the germline V gene are LGHNA and YSLEER. J gave up 5 bases and V 5 bases, and 9 bases lay outside the gene matches. The receptor's source is a woman aged 45-65 years in good health and CMV-seropositive. Sequenced: PBMCs. The chain recombines TRBV4-3 with TRBJ2-7; 10 positions match TRBD2. DNA of the CDR3: TGCGCCAGCAGCTACCTAGCGGGAGCGAGGGACGAGCAGTACTTC. Protein sequence: CASSYLAGARDEQYF.